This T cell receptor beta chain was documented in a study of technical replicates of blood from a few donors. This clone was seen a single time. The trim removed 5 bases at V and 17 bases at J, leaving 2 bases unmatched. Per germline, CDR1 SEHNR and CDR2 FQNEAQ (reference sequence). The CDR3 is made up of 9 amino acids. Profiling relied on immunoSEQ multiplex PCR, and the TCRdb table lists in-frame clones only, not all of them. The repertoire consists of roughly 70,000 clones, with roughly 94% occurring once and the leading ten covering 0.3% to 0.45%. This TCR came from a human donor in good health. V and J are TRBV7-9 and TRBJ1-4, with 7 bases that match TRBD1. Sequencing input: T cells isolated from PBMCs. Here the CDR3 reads CASSRQGFF. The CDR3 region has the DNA TGTGCCAGCAGCCGACAGGGCTTTTTT.